The 10 T cell receptor beta chains listed next were all sequenced from one sample in a study of human T cells and chemical hapten exposure (dated by TCRdb to the early 2020s). What this sample's time point label stands for: patch test 2, 6 weeks after DPC sensitization. Read against the paper, the sample's treatment or condition label means: therapeutic diphenylcyclopropenone sensitization with weekly scalp DPC. To prepare the library, RACE was applied. Sequencing was carried out with a NextSeq 500. TCRdb reran the public reads through fastp at Q25 and MiXCR, keeping productive beta chains. Every CDR3 protein is listed once, alongside the most common genes and DNA of its rows. For this sample the table gives 330,000 or so distinct CDR3 sequences, of which 6% to 7% were detected only once. Together, the top ten hold around 6.1% of the sample. Here the sequenced sample was whole blood, taken in connection with sensitization to the hapten diphenylcyclopropenone (DPC). These receptors were taken from a woman between 18 and 29 years old with alopecia areata. Some clones in this sample may be carry-over from other donors' samples.

This clonotype has just a few counts. The V call is TRBV7-8, the J call TRBJ2-5, with 8 bases fitting TRBD2. Germline V gives CDR1 SGHVS, CDR2 FQNEAQ. This CDR3 is built from 16 residues. V lost 6 bases to trimming and J lost 2 bases; unmatched junction nucleotides: 11. The CDR3 loop is CASRLNTGGPQETQYF. The DNA of the CDR3 is TGTGCCAGCAGGTTAAATACGGGGGGGCCACAAGAGACCCAGTACTTC.

This clonotype was recorded at least ten times. The rearrangement uses TRBV7-9 and TRBJ1-4, with D unresolved. The V gene lost 1 base and the J gene lost 8 bases, with 14 bases spanning the gap. Germline assignment: CDR1 SEHNR and CDR2 FQNEAQ (reference sequence). The CDR3 totals 15 residues. CDR3 residues: CASSLEVRSEEKLFF. The CDR3 DNA reads as TGTGCCAGCAGCTTAGAAGTACGGTCGGAGGAAAAACTGTTTTTT.

This clonotype has a count of ten or more. The chain links TRBV7-6 to TRBJ1-3, with D possibly being TRBD1 (5 bases). Germline lookup yields CDR1 SGHVS and CDR2 FNYEAQ. CDR3 length equals 18 residues. The V end lost 1 base, the J end lost 5 bases, and 21 bases lay between the germline ends. CDR3: CASSLEISAGGWRNTIYF. The CDR3 coding sequence is TGTGCCAGCAGCTTAGAGATTTCTGCTGGGGGATGGAGAAACACCATATATTTT. The variable domain in full, with the rest retrieved from reference TRBV7-6 and TRBJ1-3, is GAGVSQSPRYKVTKRGQDVALRCDPISGHVSLYWYRQALGQGPEFLTYFNYEAQQDKSGLPNDRFSAERPEGSISTLTIQRTEQRDSAMYRCASSLEISAGGWRNTIYFGEGSWLTVV.

In this sample, this clonotype turned up a few times. The chain links TRBV25-1 to TRBJ2-5; TRBD2 aligns across 8 bases. J gave up 1 base and V 2 bases, and 6 bases lay outside the gene matches. Germline loops: CDR1 MGHDK, CDR2 SYGVNS. The CDR3 is 16 residues long. CDR3: CASSEIGTRSQETQYF. CDR3 DNA sequence: TGTGCCAGCAGTGAAATCGGGACTAGGAGCCAAGAGACCCAGTACTTC.

This clonotype was observed a few times. In DNA form, the CDR3 reads TGCAGCGCTGAGTCCCGCGGGGAGCAGTACTTC. It yields the protein CSAESRGEQYF. The chain couples TRBV29-1 to TRBJ2-7; D perhaps matches TRBD2 (5 bases). The CDR3 runs to 11 residues. V lost 7 bases to trimming and J lost 7 bases, with 14 bases between them. The germline CDR1 and CDR2 sequences are SQVTM and ANQGSEA.

This clonotype was detected ten times or more. This chain uses TRBV27 with TRBJ2-3, with 8 bases aligning to TRBD2. Germline V gene lookup returns CDR1 MNHEY and CDR2 SMNVEV (reference sequence). J gave up 5 bases and V 4 bases, and 11 bases lay outside the gene matches. The CDR3 sequence is 16 residues long. CDR3 residues: CASSSPLAGGRDTQYF. DNA for the CDR3: TGTGCCAGCAGTTCCCCTCTAGCGGGCGGCCGAGATACGCAGTATTTT.

In this sample, this clonotype turned up many times. The rearrangement joins TRBV7-2 to TRBJ1-1; TRBD1 might be the D (6 bases). V was shortened by 2 bases and J by 4 bases, with 11 bases between the two germline ends. The CDR3 spans 14 residues. CDR1 SGHTA and CDR2 FQGNSA come from the germline V gene. The CDR3, as DNA: TGTGCCAGCAGCTTATTCCAGGACAGCACTGAAGCTTTCTTT. Encoded protein: CASSLFQDSTEAFF.

This clonotype showed up many times. The V gene is TRBV6-5, the J gene TRBJ1-1, with D unclear. Germline V gene lookup returns CDR1 MNHEY and CDR2 SVGAGI. Trimming stripped 0 bases from V and 7 bases from J, with 15 bases between. The CDR3 loop spans 15 amino acids. DNA of the CDR3: TGTGCCAGCAGTTACTCTGGCCGGACTGGAGGTGAAGCTTTCTTT. Protein product: CASSYSGRTGGEAFF.

This clonotype occurred many times. The V and J genes are TRBV4-3 and TRBJ2-6; D assignment may be TRBD1 or TRBD2 (5 bases each). Germline CDR1 and CDR2: LGHNA and YSLEER. V lost 1 base and J 2 bases, leaving 12 bases between the germline ends. CDR3 length equals 17 residues. Here the CDR3 reads CASSQGDGSTGANVLTF. The CDR3, as DNA: TGCGCCAGCAGCCAAGGGGACGGATCGACTGGGGCCAACGTCCTGACTTTC.

The V call is TRBV5-1, the J call TRBJ2-5; 11 bases are a match to TRBD2. Germline V gene sequence: CDR1 SGHRS, CDR2 YFSETQ. The V gene end was trimmed by 1 base and the J gene end by 0 bases; junction bases not matched to a gene: 8. The CDR3 runs to 18 residues. The CDR3 sequence: CASSLNPASGGYQETQYF. The CDR3 bases are TGCGCCAGCAGCTTGAACCCGGCTAGCGGGGGGTACCAAGAGACCCAGTACTTC.